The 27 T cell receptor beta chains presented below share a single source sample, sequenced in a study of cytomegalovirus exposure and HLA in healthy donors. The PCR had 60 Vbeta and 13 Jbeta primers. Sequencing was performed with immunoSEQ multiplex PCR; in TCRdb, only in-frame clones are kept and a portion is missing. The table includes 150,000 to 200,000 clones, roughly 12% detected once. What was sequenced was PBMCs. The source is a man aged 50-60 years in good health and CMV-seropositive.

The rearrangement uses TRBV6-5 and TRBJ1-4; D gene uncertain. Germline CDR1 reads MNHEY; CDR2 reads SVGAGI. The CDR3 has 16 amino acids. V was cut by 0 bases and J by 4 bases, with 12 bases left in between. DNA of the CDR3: TGTGCCAGCAGTTACTCGACCCCGGGTTTTAATGAAAAACTGTTTTTT. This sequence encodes CASSYSTPGFNEKLFF.

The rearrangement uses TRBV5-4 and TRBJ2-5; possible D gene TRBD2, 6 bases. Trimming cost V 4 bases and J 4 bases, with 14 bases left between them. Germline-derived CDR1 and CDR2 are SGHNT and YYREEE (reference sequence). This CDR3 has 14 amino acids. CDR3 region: CASSRKAEGETQYF. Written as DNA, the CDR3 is TGTGCCAGCAGCCGAAAGGCGGAGGGAGAGACCCAGTACTTC.

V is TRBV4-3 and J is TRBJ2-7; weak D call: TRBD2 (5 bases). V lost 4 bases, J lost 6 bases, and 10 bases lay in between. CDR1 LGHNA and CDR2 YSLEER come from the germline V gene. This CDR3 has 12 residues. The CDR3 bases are TGCGCCAGCAGCCCGCACGAGGGCGAGCAGTACGTC. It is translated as CASSPHEGEQYV.

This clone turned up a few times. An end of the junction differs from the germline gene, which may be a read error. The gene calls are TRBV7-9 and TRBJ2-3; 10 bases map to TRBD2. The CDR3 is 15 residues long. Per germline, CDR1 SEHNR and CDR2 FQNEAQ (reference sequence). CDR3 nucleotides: TGTGCCAGCAGCCTAGCGGGGGCGAGCACAGATACGCAGTATTTT. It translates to CASSLAGASTDTQYF.

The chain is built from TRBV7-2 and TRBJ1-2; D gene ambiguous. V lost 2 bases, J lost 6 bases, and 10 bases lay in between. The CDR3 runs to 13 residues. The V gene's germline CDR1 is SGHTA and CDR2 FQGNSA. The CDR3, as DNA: TGTGCCAGCAGCTTAACCCCACTACATGGCTACACCTTC. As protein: CASSLTPLHGYTF.

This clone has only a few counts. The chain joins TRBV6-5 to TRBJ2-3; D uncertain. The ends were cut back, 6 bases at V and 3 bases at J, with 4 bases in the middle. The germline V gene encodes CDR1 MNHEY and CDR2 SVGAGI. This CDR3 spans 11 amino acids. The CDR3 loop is CASRQTDTQYF. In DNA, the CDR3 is TGTGCCAGCAGGCAGACAGATACGCAGTATTTT.

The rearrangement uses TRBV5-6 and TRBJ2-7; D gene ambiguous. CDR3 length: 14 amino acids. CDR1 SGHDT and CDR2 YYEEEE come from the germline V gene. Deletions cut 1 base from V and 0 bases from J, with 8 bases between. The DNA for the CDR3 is TGTGCCAGCAGCTTGAGTTACAGCTCCTACGAGCAGTACTTC. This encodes CASSLSYSSYEQYF.

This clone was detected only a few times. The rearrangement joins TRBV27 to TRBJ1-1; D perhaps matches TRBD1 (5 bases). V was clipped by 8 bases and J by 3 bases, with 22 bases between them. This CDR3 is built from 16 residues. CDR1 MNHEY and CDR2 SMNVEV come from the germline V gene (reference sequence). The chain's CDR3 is CASWGAGSGADTEAFF. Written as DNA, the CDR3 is TGTGCCAGCTGGGGCGCAGGTAGCGGGGCGGACACTGAAGCTTTCTTT.

The CDR3 is CASSVADHSGNTIYF. CDR3 nucleotides: TGTGCCAGCAGCGTAGCAGATCACTCTGGAAACACCATATATTTT. V gene TRBV9 combines with J gene TRBJ1-3; no clear D gene. The CDR3 length is 15 residues. V was cut by 0 bases and J by 0 bases, with 7 bases left in between. From germline, CDR1 is SGDLS and CDR2 YYNGEE.

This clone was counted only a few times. CDR3 region: CASSSPGTYEQYF. The CDR3 nucleotides read TGTGCCAGCAGTTCCCCCGGGACCTACGAGCAGTACTTC. The chain carries TRBV6-5 and TRBJ2-7; D perhaps matches TRBD2 (5 bases). Germline V CDR1 and CDR2: MNHEY, SVGAGI. The CDR3 has 13 residues. V lost 4 bases and J 2 bases, leaving 9 bases between the germline ends.

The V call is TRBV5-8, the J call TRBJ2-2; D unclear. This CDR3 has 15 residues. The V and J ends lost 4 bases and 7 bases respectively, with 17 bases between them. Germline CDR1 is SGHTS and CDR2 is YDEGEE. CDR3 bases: TGTGCCAGCAGCCCGCAAGCGTTTTGGAGCGGGGAGCTGTTTTTT. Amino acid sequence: CASSPQAFWSGELFF.

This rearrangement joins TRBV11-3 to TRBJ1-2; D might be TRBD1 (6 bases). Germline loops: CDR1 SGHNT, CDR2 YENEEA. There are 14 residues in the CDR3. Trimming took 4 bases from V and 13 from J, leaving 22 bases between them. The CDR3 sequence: CASSSRGPTGWGTF. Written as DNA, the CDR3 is TGTGCCAGCAGCTCCCGAGGGCCGACAGGCTGGGGCACCTTC.

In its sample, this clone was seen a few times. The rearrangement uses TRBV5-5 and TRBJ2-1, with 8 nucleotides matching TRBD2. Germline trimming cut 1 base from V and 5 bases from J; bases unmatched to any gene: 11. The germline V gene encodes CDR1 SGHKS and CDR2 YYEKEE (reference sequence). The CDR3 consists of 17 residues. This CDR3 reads CASSLRGGMTTNNEQFF. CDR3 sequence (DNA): TGTGCCAGCAGCTTGCGGGGGGGGATGACAACAAACAATGAGCAGTTCTTC.

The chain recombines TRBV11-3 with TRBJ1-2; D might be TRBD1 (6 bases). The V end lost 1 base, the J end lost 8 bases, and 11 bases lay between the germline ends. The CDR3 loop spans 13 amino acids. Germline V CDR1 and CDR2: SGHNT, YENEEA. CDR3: CASSLGDKQGYTF. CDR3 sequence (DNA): TGTGCCAGCAGCTTAGGGGACAAGCAGGGCTACACCTTC. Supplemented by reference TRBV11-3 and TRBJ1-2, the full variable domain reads EAGVVQSPRYKIIEKKQPVAFWCNPISGHNTLYWYLQNLGQGPELLIRYENEEAVDDSQLPKDRFSAERLKGVDSTLKIQPAELGDSAVYLCASSLGDKQGYTFGSGTRLTVV.

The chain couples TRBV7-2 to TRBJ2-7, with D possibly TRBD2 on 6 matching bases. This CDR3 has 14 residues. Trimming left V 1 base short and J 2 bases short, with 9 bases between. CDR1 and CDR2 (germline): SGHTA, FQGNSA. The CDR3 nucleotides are TGTGCCAGCAGCTTAGGGAGCGGGCCCTACGAGCAGTACTTC. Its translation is CASSLGSGPYEQYF.

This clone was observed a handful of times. The DNA of the CDR3 is TGTGCCAGCAGGGGCCGGGACAGAGAAAAACTGTTTTTT. Protein: CASRGRDREKLFF. The chain joins TRBV7-6 to TRBJ1-4, with 7 bases lining up with TRBD1. The CDR3 consists of 13 residues. The junction had 6 bases not matched to a gene; V was cut back by 6 bases and J by 8 bases. Germline V gene data show CDR1 as SGHVS and CDR2 as FNYEAQ.

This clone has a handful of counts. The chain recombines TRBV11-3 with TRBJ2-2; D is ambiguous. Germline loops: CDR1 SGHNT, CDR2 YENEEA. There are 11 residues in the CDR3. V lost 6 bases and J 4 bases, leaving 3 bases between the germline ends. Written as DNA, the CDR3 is TGTGCCAGCAGTCTCACCGGGGAGCTGTTTTTT. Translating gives CASSLTGELFF.

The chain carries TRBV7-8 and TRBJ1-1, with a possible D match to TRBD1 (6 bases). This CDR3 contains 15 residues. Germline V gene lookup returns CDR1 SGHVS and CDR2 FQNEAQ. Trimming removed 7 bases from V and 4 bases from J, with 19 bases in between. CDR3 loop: CASTQHPLRGTEAFF. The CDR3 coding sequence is TGTGCCAGCACCCAACACCCTCTCAGGGGCACTGAAGCTTTCTTT. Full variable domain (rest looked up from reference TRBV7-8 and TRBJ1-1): GAGVSQSPRYKVAKRGQDVALRCDPISGHVSLFWYQQALGQGPEFLTYFQNEAQLDKSGLPSDRFFAERPEGSVSTLKIQRTQQEDSAVYLCASTQHPLRGTEAFFGQGTRLTVV.

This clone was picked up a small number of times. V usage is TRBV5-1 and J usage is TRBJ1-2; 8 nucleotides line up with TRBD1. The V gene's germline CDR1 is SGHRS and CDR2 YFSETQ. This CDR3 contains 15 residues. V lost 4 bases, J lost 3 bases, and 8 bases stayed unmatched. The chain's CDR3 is CASSPGQGVDYGYTF. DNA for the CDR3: TGCGCCAGCAGCCCCGGACAGGGTGTTGACTATGGCTACACCTTC.

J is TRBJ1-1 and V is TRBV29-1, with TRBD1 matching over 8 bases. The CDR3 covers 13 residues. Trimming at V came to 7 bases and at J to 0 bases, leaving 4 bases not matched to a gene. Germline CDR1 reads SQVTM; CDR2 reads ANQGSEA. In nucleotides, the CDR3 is TGCAGCGGTAACAGGGGGATGAACACTGAAGCTTTCTTT. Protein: CSGNRGMNTEAFF.

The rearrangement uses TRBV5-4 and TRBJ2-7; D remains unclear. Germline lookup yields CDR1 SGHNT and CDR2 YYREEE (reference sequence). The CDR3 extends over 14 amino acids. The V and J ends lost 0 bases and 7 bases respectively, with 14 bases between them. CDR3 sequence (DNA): TGTGCCAGCAGCTTGGAACTCCGCCGAGATGAGCAGTACTTC. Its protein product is CASSLELRRDEQYF.

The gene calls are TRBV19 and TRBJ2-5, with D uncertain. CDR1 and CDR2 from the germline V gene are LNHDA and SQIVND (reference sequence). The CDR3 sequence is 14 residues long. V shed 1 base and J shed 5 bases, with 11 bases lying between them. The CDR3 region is CASSIAAIGETQYF. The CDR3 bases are TGTGCCAGTAGTATAGCGGCCATCGGGGAGACCCAGTACTTC. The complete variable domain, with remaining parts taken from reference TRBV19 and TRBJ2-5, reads DGGITQSPKYLFRKEGQNVTLSCEQNLNHDAMYWYRQDPGQGLRLIYYSQIVNDFQKGDIAEGYSVSREKKESFPLTVTSAQKNPTAFYLCASSIAAIGETQYFGPGTRLLVL.

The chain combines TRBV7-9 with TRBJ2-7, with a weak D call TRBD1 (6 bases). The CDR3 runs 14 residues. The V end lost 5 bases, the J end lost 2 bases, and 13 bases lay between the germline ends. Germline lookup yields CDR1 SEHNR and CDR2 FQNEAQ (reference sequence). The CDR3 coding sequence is TGTGCCAGCAGCCCCGGGACAAGTACCTACGAGCAGTACGTC. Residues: CASSPGTSTYEQYV.

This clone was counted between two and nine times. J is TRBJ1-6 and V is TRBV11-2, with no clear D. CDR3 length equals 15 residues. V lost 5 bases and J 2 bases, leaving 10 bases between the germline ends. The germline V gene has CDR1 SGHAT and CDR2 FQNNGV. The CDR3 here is CASSARRTYNSPLHF. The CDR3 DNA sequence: TGTGCCAGCAGCGCCCGCAGGACCTATAATTCACCCCTCCACTTT.

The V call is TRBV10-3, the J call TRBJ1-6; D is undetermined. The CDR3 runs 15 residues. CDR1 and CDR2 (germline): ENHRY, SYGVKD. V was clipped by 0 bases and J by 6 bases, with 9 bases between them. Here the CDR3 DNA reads TGTGCCATCAGTGAGTCTTTGGGAGCTAATTCACCCCTCCACTTT. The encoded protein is CAISESLGANSPLHF.

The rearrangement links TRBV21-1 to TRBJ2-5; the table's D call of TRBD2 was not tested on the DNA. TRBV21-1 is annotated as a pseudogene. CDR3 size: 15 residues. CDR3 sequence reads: CASSCINGGAETQYF. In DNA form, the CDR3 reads TGTGCCAGCAGCTGTATAAACGGGGGGGCGGAGACCCAGTACTTC.

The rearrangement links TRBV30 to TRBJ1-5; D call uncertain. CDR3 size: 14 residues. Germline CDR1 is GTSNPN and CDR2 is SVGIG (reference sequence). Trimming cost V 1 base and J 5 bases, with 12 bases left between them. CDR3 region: CAWSADWRDQPQHF. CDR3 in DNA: TGTGCCTGGAGTGCCGACTGGCGCGATCAGCCCCAGCATTTT.